These T cell receptor beta chains were read from a single sample in a study of vaccination effects on CD4 cells after COVID-19. Using immunoSEQ multiplex PCR, the repertoire was profiled, and TCRdb retains in-frame clones only, with some absent. Among 25,000 to 35,000 clones listed, roughly 80% were seen once. Antigens for these TCRs are unknown. The source material was CD4+ T cells from PBMCs cultured with HCoV-NL63 spike peptides, sampled after COVID-19 vaccination. These receptors originate from a human donor who received a COVID-19 vaccine. Each CDR3 is given with its conserved first and last residue. The order of the fields is CDR3 DNA, CDR3 protein, V gene, J gene, D gene, clone size. A D gene is named only where the DNA matches it firmly. Only some rows state a clone size, as once, few, many or a class for expanded clones.

CDR3 DNA: TGTGCCAGCAGCTTAGGGGCAGGAGGGAGCACAGATACGCAGTATTTT
CDR3 protein: CASSLGAGGSTDTQYF
V gene: TRBV11-2
J gene: TRBJ2-3
D gene: .
clone size: .

CDR3 DNA: TGTGCCAGCAGTAAAGGGCCGGGTCAGCCCCAGCATTTT
CDR3 protein: CASSKGPGQPQHF
V gene: TRBV12-3/TRBV12-4
J gene: TRBJ1-5
D gene: .
clone size: .

CDR3 DNA: TGCGCCAGCAGCTTGCAGGGTTCGGGAACTGAAGCTTTCTTT
CDR3 protein: CASSLQGSGTEAFF
V gene: TRBV5-1
J gene: TRBJ1-1
D gene: .
clone size: .

CDR3 DNA: TGCGCCAGCAGCAGGGGGGGGATCACAGATACGCAGTATTTT
CDR3 protein: CASSRGGITDTQYF
V gene: TRBV10-2
J gene: TRBJ2-3
D gene: .
clone size: .

CDR3 DNA: TGTGCCAGCAGCGATGCCCCCGGGAGAAAGGAGACCCAGTACTTC
CDR3 protein: CASSDAPGRKETQYF
V gene: TRBV7-9
J gene: TRBJ2-5
D gene: .
clone size: .

CDR3 DNA: TGTGCCAGCTCACCACTGGCGACTAGTCGCAATGAGCAGTTCTTC
CDR3 protein: CASSPLATSRNEQFF
V gene: TRBV18
J gene: TRBJ2-1
D gene: .
clone size: .

CDR3 DNA: TGCGCCAGCAGCCAAGTTTTCCGGGATACATCCTACGAGCAGTACTTC
CDR3 protein: CASSQVFRDTSYEQYF
V gene: TRBV4-1
J gene: TRBJ2-7
D gene: .
clone size: .

CDR3 DNA: TGTGCCAGCAGCGTGGGACCAACGGGGACAAACACCATATATTTT
CDR3 protein: CASSVGPTGTNTIYF
V gene: TRBV5-5
J gene: TRBJ1-3
D gene: .
clone size: .

CDR3 DNA: TGCGCCAGCAGACCGAGCGCGAGTCCGGGCGAGACCCAGTACTTC
CDR3 protein: CASRPSASPGETQYF
V gene: TRBV10-1
J gene: TRBJ2-5
D gene: .
clone size: few

CDR3 DNA: TGTGCCAGCAGCCCTCGAGCCTTGGGCTATGGCTACACCTTC
CDR3 protein: CASSPRALGYGYTF
V gene: TRBV11-2
J gene: TRBJ1-2
D gene: .
clone size: .

CDR3 DNA: TGTGCCAGCAGTTTATACGGAAGCACTGGAAACACCATATATTTT
CDR3 protein: CASSLYGSTGNTIYF
V gene: TRBV27
J gene: TRBJ1-3
D gene: .
clone size: .

CDR3 DNA: TGTGCCAGCAGCTTGGCACAGTATAATTCACCCCTCCACTTT
CDR3 protein: CASSLAQYNSPLHF
V gene: TRBV5-4
J gene: TRBJ1-6
D gene: .
clone size: few

CDR3 DNA: TGTGCCAGTAGGCTAGGGCAGGGGCACACAGATACGCAGTATTTT
CDR3 protein: CASRLGQGHTDTQYF
V gene: TRBV19
J gene: TRBJ2-3
D gene: .
clone size: .

CDR3 DNA: TGTGCCAGCAGTGAAATGGGAGTAAACATTCAGTACTTC
CDR3 protein: CASSEMGVNIQYF
V gene: TRBV6-1
J gene: TRBJ2-4
D gene: .
clone size: .

CDR3 DNA: TGTGCCAGCAGCCCACAGGGTCAAGAGACCCAGTACTTC
CDR3 protein: CASSPQGQETQYF
V gene: TRBV3-1/TRBV3-2
J gene: TRBJ2-5
D gene: .
clone size: .

CDR3 DNA: TGTGCCAGCAGTTTATCGAGACTTGCCGGGACTAGCGGGAGAGGTGTCCTTTTCGAGCAGTACTTC
CDR3 protein: CASSLSRLAGTSGRGVLFEQYF
V gene: TRBV28
J gene: TRBJ2-7
D gene: TRBD2
clone size: .

CDR3 DNA: TGCGCCAGCAGCTTTAATGCAGGCATAGACTATGGCTACACCTTC
CDR3 protein: CASSFNAGIDYGYTF
V gene: TRBV5-1
J gene: TRBJ1-2
D gene: .
clone size: few

CDR3 DNA: TGTGCCAGTAGTCAGGGGGACGGGAGGAACTATGGCTACACCTTC
CDR3 protein: CASSQGDGRNYGYTF
V gene: TRBV19
J gene: TRBJ1-2
D gene: TRBD1
clone size: .

CDR3 DNA: TGTGCCACCAGTGATACCCGGACTCCAGAGCAGTTCTTC
CDR3 protein: CATSDTRTPEQFF
V gene: TRBV24-1
J gene: TRBJ2-1
D gene: .
clone size: .

CDR3 DNA: TGTGCCAGCAGTGACGTGGGACTAGCGGGGGACGAGCAGTACTTC
CDR3 protein: CASSDVGLAGDEQYF
V gene: TRBV25-1
J gene: TRBJ2-7
D gene: TRBD2
clone size: .

CDR3 DNA: TGTGCCAGCAGCTCCAAAGTGGGGGGCACAGATACGCAGTATTTT
CDR3 protein: CASSSKVGGTDTQYF
V gene: TRBV5-4
J gene: TRBJ2-3
D gene: .
clone size: .

CDR3 DNA: TGTGCCAGCAGCCAGGCAGGGACAGAAAACACTGAAGCTTTCTTT
CDR3 protein: CASSQAGTENTEAFF
V gene: TRBV3-1/TRBV3-2
J gene: TRBJ1-1
D gene: TRBD1
clone size: .

CDR3 DNA: TGTGCTACCGCAGCGGCGGGTTCTAGCACAGATACGCAGTATTTT
CDR3 protein: CATAAAGSSTDTQYF
V gene: TRBV2
J gene: TRBJ2-3
D gene: .
clone size: .

CDR3 DNA: TGTGCCAGCAGCTTAGCGGGGGAACTTGACTATAATTCACCCCTCCACTTT
CDR3 protein: CASSLAGELDYNSPLHF
V gene: TRBV7-9
J gene: TRBJ1-6
D gene: .
clone size: few

CDR3 DNA: TGTGCCAGCAGGGAGGACGGAGCCTACGAGCAGTACTTC
CDR3 protein: CASREDGAYEQYF
V gene: TRBV12-3/TRBV12-4
J gene: TRBJ2-7
D gene: .
clone size: .

CDR3 DNA: TGCAGTACCCGGGGGCGATACACAGATACGCAGTATTTT
CDR3 protein: CSTRGRYTDTQYF
V gene: TRBV29-1
J gene: TRBJ2-3
D gene: .
clone size: .

CDR3 DNA: TGTGCCAGCAGCGTAGACGGCAATCAGCCCCAGCATTTT
CDR3 protein: CASSVDGNQPQHF
V gene: TRBV9
J gene: TRBJ1-5
D gene: .
clone size: .

CDR3 DNA: TGTGCCAGCAGCCAATCTACTAGCGACGAGCAGTACTTC
CDR3 protein: CASSQSTSDEQYF
V gene: TRBV14
J gene: TRBJ2-7
D gene: TRBD2
clone size: .

CDR3 DNA: TGTGCCAGCAGTCAAACGGGACAGTCCATCGGAGCTTTCTTT
CDR3 protein: CASSQTGQSIGAFF
V gene: TRBV6-5
J gene: TRBJ1-1
D gene: TRBD1
clone size: .

CDR3 DNA: TGTGCCAGCAGCCGACTATATGACAGGTCGGTCACCGGGGAGCTGTTTTTT
CDR3 protein: CASSRLYDRSVTGELFF
V gene: TRBV3-1/TRBV3-2
J gene: TRBJ2-2
D gene: .
clone size: .

CDR3 DNA: TGTGCCAGCAGCTTGGATACCGGGAACACTGAAGCTTTCTTT
CDR3 protein: CASSLDTGNTEAFF
V gene: TRBV5-4
J gene: TRBJ1-1
D gene: .
clone size: .

CDR3 DNA: TGTGCCAGCAGGTTTGGACCGACGAACTATGGCTACACCTTC
CDR3 protein: CASRFGPTNYGYTF
V gene: TRBV5-6
J gene: TRBJ1-2
D gene: .
clone size: .

CDR3 DNA: TGCGCCAGCAGCCAATCCCTAGCGGGGCTAGATACGCAGTATTTT
CDR3 protein: CASSQSLAGLDTQYF
V gene: TRBV4-1
J gene: TRBJ2-3
D gene: TRBD2
clone size: .

CDR3 DNA: TGTGCCAGCAAGGTCACAGGGGGTAATCAGCCCCAGCATTTT
CDR3 protein: CASKVTGGNQPQHF
V gene: TRBV2
J gene: TRBJ1-5
D gene: TRBD1
clone size: .

CDR3 DNA: TGTGCCAGCAGTGAAGCCCAACTAGCCAGTAGGGAGACCCAGTACTTC
CDR3 protein: CASSEAQLASRETQYF
V gene: TRBV2
J gene: TRBJ2-5
D gene: .
clone size: .

CDR3 DNA: TGTGCCAGCAGTTTATCAAGCAATCAGCCCCAGCATTTT
CDR3 protein: CASSLSSNQPQHF
V gene: TRBV12-3/TRBV12-4
J gene: TRBJ1-5
D gene: .
clone size: few

CDR3 DNA: TGCGCCAGCAGCCCACCTGGGACAGGGGGACGGTTCTTC
CDR3 protein: CASSPPGTGGRFF
V gene: TRBV5-1
J gene: TRBJ2-1
D gene: TRBD1
clone size: .